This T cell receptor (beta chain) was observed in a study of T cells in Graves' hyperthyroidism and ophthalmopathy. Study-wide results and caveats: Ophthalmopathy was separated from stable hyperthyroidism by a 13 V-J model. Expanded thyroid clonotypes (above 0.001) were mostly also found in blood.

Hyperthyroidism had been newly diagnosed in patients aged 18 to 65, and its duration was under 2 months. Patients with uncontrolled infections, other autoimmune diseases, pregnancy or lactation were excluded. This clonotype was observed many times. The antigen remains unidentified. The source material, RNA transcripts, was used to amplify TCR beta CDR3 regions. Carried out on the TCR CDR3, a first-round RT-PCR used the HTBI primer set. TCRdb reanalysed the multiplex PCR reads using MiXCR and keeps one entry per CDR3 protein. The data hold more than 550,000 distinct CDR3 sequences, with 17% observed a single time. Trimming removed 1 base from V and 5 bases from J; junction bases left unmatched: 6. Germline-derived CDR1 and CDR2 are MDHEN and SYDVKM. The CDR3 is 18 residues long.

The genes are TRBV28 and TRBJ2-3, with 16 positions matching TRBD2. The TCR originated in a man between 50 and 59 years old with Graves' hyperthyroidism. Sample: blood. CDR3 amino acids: CASSLLRGLAGGRDTQYF. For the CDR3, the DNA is TGTGCCAGCAGTTTATTACGGGGACTAGCGGGAGGGAGAGATACGCAGTATTTT.